Listed below are T cell receptor beta chains from one sample, sequenced in a study of neurological immune-mediated disorders. MiXCR was run by TCRdb on the 5' RACE reads, yielding one entry per CDR3 protein. The data show over 25,000 distinct CDR3 sequences, under 25% seen once. The sequenced material came from PBMCs. The receptor set was obtained from a woman in her sixties in good health. Each CDR3 is given with its conserved first and last residue. A D gene is named only where the DNA matches it firmly. Some rows have no size entry. The others give once, few or many, or a class for an expanded clone.

d_call: NA
j_call: TRBJ2-5
clone_size: many
v_call: TRBV7-2
cdr3_aa: CASSMGLSKETQYF
cdr3_nt: TGTGCCAGCAGCATGGGACTCTCCAAAGAGACCCAGTACTTC

d_call: NA
j_call: TRBJ2-7
clone_size: many
v_call: TRBV5-1
cdr3_aa: CASSWDTDSYEQYF
cdr3_nt: TGCGCCAGCAGCTGGGACACTGACTCCTACGAGCAGTACTTC

d_call: NA
j_call: TRBJ2-3
clone_size: NA
v_call: TRBV9
cdr3_aa: CASSVRWADTQYF
cdr3_nt: TGTGCCAGCAGCGTAAGGTGGGCAGATACGCAGTATTTT

d_call: NA
j_call: TRBJ2-7
clone_size: NA
v_call: TRBV6-5
cdr3_aa: CASSEGGSSYEQYF
cdr3_nt: TGTGCCAGCAGCGAGGGCGGCAGCTCCTACGAGCAGTACTTC

d_call: TRBD2
j_call: TRBJ2-3
clone_size: many
v_call: TRBV20-1
cdr3_aa: CSARDPQLAGADTQYF
cdr3_nt: TGCAGTGCTAGAGATCCTCAACTAGCGGGAGCAGATACGCAGTATTTT

d_call: NA
j_call: TRBJ1-1
clone_size: many
v_call: TRBV7-8
cdr3_aa: CASSLVWGEAFF
cdr3_nt: TGTGCCAGCAGCTTAGTCTGGGGTGAAGCTTTCTTT

d_call: NA
j_call: TRBJ2-7
clone_size: many
v_call: TRBV5-5
cdr3_aa: CASSLSAYEQYF
cdr3_nt: TGTGCCAGCAGCCTCTCAGCCTACGAGCAGTACTTC

d_call: NA
j_call: TRBJ2-6
clone_size: many
v_call: TRBV12-3/TRBV12-4
cdr3_aa: CASSLGFGANVLTF
cdr3_nt: TGTGCCAGCAGTTTAGGTTTTGGGGCCAACGTCCTGACTTTC

d_call: TRBD1
j_call: TRBJ1-2
clone_size: many
v_call: TRBV9
cdr3_aa: CASSPPVGRGTGYTF
cdr3_nt: TGTGCCAGCAGCCCACCCGTGGGCAGGGGGACCGGCTACACCTTC

d_call: NA
j_call: TRBJ2-5
clone_size: many
v_call: TRBV20-1
cdr3_aa: CSAHSWPTQYF
cdr3_nt: TGCAGTGCCCACAGCTGGCCGACCCAGTACTTC

d_call: NA
j_call: TRBJ2-2
clone_size: many
v_call: TRBV20-1
cdr3_aa: CSARDEGARGTGELFF
cdr3_nt: TGCAGTGCTAGAGATGAGGGGGCGCGGGGCACCGGGGAGCTGTTTTTT

d_call: TRBD1
j_call: TRBJ2-7
clone_size: NA
v_call: TRBV7-6
cdr3_aa: CASSLRTGYYEQYF
cdr3_nt: TGTGCCAGCAGCCTCCGGACAGGATACTACGAGCAGTACTTC

d_call: NA
j_call: TRBJ1-1
clone_size: many
v_call: TRBV7-2
cdr3_aa: CASSYPGRVTEAFF
cdr3_nt: TGTGCCAGCAGCTACCCCGGGAGGGTCACTGAAGCTTTCTTT

d_call: NA
j_call: TRBJ2-5
clone_size: many
v_call: TRBV29-1
cdr3_aa: CSVVGRNQETQYF
cdr3_nt: TGCAGCGTTGTGGGACGGAACCAAGAGACCCAGTACTTC

d_call: NA
j_call: TRBJ2-3
clone_size: many
v_call: TRBV7-3
cdr3_aa: CASSLSRGGEAFW
cdr3_nt: TGTGCCAGCAGCTTAAGTCGTGGAGGGGAAGCTTTTTGG

d_call: NA
j_call: TRBJ2-7
clone_size: NA
v_call: TRBV29-1
cdr3_aa: CSVEDNGDEQYF
cdr3_nt: TGCAGCGTTGAAGATAACGGCGACGAGCAGTACTTC

d_call: NA
j_call: TRBJ2-1
clone_size: many
v_call: TRBV5-1
cdr3_aa: CASSLAGSTYNEQFF
cdr3_nt: TGCGCCAGCAGCTTGGCGGGCTCAACATACAATGAGCAGTTCTTC

d_call: NA
j_call: TRBJ2-1
clone_size: many
v_call: TRBV7-2
cdr3_aa: CASSLGNEQFF
cdr3_nt: TGTGCCAGCAGCTTAGGTAATGAGCAGTTCTTC

d_call: NA
j_call: TRBJ2-7
clone_size: few
v_call: TRBV16
cdr3_aa: CASSQSDYYEQYF
cdr3_nt: TGTGCCAGCAGCCAATCCGACTACTACGAGCAGTACTTC

d_call: NA
j_call: TRBJ2-2
clone_size: many
v_call: TRBV5-1
cdr3_aa: CAPDPNSNTGELFF
cdr3_nt: TGCGCCCCCGACCCAAATTCGAACACCGGGGAGCTGTTTTTT

d_call: NA
j_call: TRBJ2-7
clone_size: NA
v_call: TRBV5-1
cdr3_aa: CASNHSRLNSYEQYF
cdr3_nt: TGCGCCAGCAACCATAGCCGACTAAACTCCTACGAGCAGTACTTC

d_call: NA
j_call: TRBJ1-3
clone_size: many
v_call: TRBV28
cdr3_aa: CASSFGGVISGNTIYF
cdr3_nt: TGTGCCAGCAGTTTCGGGGGGGTTATCTCTGGAAACACCATATATTTT

d_call: NA
j_call: TRBJ2-1
clone_size: few
v_call: TRBV6-4
cdr3_aa: CASSDRTRGHNEQFF
cdr3_nt: TGTGCCAGCAGTGACAGGACTCGAGGACACAATGAGCAGTTCTTC

d_call: NA
j_call: TRBJ1-4
clone_size: many
v_call: TRBV21-1
cdr3_aa: CASSRLGRYEKLFF
cdr3_nt: TGTGCCAGCAGCAGACTTGGGCGCTACGAAAAACTGTTTTTT

d_call: NA
j_call: TRBJ2-3
clone_size: few
v_call: TRBV7-6
cdr3_aa: CASSLEGADTQYF
cdr3_nt: TGTGCCAGCAGCTTAGAGGGGGCAGATACGCAGTATTTT